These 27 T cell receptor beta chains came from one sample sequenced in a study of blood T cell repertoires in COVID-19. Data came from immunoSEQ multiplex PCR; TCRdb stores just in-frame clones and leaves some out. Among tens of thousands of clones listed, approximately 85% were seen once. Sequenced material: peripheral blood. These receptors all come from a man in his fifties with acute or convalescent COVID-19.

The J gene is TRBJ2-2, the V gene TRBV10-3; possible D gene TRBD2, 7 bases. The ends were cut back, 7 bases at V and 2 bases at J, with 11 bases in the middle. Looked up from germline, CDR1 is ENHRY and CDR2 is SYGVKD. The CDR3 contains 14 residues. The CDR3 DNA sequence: TGTGCCATCAACGGGGGGCTTAACACCGGGGAGCTGTTTTTT. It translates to CAINGGLNTGELFF.

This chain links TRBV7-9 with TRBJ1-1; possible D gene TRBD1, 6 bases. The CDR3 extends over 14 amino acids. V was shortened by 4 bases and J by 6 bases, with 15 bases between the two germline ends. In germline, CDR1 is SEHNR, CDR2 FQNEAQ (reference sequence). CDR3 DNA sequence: TGTGCCAGCAGCTCGGAACCAGGGGTGGCTGAAGCTTTCTTT. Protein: CASSSEPGVAEAFF.

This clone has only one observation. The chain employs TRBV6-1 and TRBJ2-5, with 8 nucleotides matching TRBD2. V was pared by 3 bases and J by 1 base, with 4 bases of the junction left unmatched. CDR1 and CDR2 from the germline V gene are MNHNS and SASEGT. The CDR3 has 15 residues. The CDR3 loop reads CASSDGGESQETQYF. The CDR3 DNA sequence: TGTGCCAGCAGTGACGGGGGGGAATCCCAAGAGACCCAGTACTTC.

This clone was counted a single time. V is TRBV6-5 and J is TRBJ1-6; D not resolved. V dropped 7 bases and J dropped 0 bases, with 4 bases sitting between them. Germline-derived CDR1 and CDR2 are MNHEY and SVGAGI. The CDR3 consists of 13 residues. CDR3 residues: CASTRSYNSPLHF. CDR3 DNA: TGTGCCAGCACTCGCTCCTATAATTCACCCCTCCACTTT.

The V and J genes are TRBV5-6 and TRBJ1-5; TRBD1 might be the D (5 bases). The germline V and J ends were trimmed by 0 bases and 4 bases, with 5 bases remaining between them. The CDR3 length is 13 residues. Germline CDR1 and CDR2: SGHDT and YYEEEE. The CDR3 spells CASSLAGNQPQHF. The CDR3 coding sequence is TGTGCCAGCAGCTTGGCAGGGAATCAGCCCCAGCATTTT. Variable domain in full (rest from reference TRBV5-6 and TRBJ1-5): DAGVTQSPTHLIKTRGQQVTLRCSPKSGHDTVSWYQQALGQGPQFIFQYYEEEERQRGNFPDRFSGHQFPNYSSELNVNALLLGDSALYLCASSLAGNQPQHFGDGTRLSIL.

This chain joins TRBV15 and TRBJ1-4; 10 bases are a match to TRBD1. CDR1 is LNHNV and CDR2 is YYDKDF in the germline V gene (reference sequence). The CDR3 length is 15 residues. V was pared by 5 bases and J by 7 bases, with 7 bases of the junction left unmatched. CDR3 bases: TGTGCCACCAGCCGAACTGACAGGGGGCGTGAAAAACTGTTTTTT. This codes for CATSRTDRGREKLFF.

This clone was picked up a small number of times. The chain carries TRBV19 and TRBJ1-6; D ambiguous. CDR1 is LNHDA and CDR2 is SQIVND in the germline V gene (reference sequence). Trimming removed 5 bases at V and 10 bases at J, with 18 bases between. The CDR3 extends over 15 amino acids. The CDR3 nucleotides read TGTGCCAGTAGTGGTCACGAGGGAATGGGCTCACCCCTCCACTTT. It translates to CASSGHEGMGSPLHF.

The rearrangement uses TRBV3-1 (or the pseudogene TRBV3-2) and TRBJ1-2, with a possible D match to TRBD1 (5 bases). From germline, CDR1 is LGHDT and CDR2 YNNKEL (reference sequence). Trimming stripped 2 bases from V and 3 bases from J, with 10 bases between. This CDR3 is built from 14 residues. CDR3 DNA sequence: TGTGCCAGCAGCCAATGGGGCCGGGACTATGGCTACACCTTC. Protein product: CASSQWGRDYGYTF.

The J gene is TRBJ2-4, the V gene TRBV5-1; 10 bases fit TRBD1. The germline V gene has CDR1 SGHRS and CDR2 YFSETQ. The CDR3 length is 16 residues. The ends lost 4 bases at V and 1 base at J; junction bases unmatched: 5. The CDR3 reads CASSRDRGKAKNIQYF. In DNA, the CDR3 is TGCGCCAGCAGCCGGGACAGGGGAAAGGCCAAAAACATTCAGTACTTC. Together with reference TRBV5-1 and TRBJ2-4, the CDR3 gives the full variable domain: KAGVTQTPRYLIKTRGQQVTLSCSPISGHRSVSWYQQTPGQGLQFLFEYFSETQRNKGNFPGRFSGRQFSNSRSEMNVSTLELGDSALYLCASSRDRGKAKNIQYFGAGTRLSVL.

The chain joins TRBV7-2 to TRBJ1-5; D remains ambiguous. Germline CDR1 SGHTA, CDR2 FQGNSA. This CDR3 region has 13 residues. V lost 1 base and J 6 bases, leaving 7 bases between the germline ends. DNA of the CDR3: TGTGCCAGCAGCTTAGTCGCGTCTCAGCCCCAGCATTTT. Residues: CASSLVASQPQHF.

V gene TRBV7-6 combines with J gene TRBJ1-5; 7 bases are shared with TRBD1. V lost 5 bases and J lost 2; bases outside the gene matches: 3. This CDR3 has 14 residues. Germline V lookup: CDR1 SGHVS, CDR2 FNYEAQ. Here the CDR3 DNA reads TGTGCCAGCAGCCCGGGGACAGGCAATCAGCCCCAGCATTTT. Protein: CASSPGTGNQPQHF.

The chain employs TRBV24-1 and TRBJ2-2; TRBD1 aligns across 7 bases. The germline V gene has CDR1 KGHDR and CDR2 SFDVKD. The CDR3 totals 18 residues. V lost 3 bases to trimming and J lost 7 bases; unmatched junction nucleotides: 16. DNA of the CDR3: TGTGCCACCAGTGATCTACCCCGGGTAAAGGGGGCTGACGGGGAGCTGTTTTTT. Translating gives CATSDLPRVKGADGELFF.

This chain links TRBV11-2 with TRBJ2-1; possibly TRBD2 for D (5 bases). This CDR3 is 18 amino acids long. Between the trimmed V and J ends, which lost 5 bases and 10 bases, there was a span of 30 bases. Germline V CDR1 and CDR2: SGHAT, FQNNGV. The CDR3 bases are TGTGCCAGCAGCGACCCCGGACTCTGGCGCGGACCGGGCAGAGAGCAGTTCTTC. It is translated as CASSDPGLWRGPGREQFF. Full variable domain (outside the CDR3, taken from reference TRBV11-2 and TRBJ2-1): EAGVAQSPRYKIIEKRQSVAFWCNPISGHATLYWYQQILGQGPKLLIQFQNNGVVDDSQLPKDRFSAERLKGVDSTLKIQPAKLEDSAVYLCASSDPGLWRGPGREQFFGPGTRLTVL.

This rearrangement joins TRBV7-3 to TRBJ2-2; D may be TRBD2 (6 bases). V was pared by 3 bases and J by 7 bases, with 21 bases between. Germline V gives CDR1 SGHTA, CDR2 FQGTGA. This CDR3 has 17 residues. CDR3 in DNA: TGTGCCAGCAGCTTGAACGGGGGAAGGGCTGAAATCGGGGAGCTGTTTTTT. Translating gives CASSLNGGRAEIGELFF.

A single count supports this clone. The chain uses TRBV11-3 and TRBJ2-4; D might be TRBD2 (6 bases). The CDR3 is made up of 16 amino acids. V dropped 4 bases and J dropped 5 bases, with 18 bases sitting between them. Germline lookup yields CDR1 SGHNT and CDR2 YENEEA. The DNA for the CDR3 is TGTGCCAGCAGCTCGGGGGTCTACGGAGAGGAAAACATTCAGTACTTC. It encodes CASSSGVYGEENIQYF.

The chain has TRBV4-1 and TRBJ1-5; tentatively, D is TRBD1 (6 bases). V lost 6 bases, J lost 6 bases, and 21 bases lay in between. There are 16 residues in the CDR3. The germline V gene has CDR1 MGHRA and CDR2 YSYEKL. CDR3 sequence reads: CASREEAGKGGQPQHF. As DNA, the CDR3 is TGCGCCAGCAGAGAAGAAGCGGGGAAGGGGGGTCAGCCCCAGCATTTT.

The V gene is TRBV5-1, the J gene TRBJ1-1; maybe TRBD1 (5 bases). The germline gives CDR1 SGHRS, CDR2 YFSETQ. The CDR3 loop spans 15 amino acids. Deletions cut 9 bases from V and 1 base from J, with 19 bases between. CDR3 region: CATTNGGGGNTEAFF. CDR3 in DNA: TGCGCCACCACTAATGGTGGGGGAGGGAACACTGAAGCTTTCTTT.

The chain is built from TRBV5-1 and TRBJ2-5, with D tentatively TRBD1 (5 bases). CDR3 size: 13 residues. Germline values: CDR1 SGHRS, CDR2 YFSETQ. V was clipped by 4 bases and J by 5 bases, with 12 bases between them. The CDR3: CASSQDMGETQYF. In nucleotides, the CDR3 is TGCGCCAGCAGCCAGGACATGGGGGAGACCCAGTACTTC. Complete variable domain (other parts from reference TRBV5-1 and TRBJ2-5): KAGVTQTPRYLIKTRGQQVTLSCSPISGHRSVSWYQQTPGQGLQFLFEYFSETQRNKGNFPGRFSGRQFSNSRSEMNVSTLELGDSALYLCASSQDMGETQYFGPGTRLLVL.

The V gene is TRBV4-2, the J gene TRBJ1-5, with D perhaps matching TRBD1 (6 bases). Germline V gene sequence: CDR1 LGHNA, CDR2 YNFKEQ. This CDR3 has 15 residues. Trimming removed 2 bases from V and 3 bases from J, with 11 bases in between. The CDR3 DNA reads TGTGCCAGCAGCCAAACCCGGGACAACAATCAGCCCCAGCATTTT. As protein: CASSQTRDNNQPQHF.

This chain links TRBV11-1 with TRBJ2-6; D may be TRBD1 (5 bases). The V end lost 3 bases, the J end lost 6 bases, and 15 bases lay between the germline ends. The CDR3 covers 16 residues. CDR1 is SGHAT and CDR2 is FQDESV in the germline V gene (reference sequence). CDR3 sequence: CASSLQGVGVANVLTF. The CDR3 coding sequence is TGTGCCAGCAGCTTGCAGGGCGTTGGAGTGGCCAACGTCCTGACTTTC.

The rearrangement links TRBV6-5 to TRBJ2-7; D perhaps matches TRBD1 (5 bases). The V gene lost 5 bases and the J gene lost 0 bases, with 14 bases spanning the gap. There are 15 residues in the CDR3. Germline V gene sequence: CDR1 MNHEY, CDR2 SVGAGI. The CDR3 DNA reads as TGTGCCAGCAGTCACCAAAGGGGTCCCTCCTACGAGCAGTACTTC. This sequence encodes CASSHQRGPSYEQYF.

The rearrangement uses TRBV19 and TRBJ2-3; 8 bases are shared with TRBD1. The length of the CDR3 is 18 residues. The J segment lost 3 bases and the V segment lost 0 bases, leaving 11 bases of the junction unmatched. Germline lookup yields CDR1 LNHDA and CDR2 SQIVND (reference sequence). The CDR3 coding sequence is TGTGCCAGTAGTATAGATCCCGACAGGGGAGTTTTAACAGATACGCAGTATTTT. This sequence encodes CASSIDPDRGVLTDTQYF.

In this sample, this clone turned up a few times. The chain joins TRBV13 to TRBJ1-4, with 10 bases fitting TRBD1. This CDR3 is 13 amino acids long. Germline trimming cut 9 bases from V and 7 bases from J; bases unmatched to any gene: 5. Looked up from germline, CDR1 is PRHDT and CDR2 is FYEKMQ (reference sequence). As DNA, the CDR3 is TGTGCCAGTAGACAGGGGGCTAGTGAAAAACTGTTTTTT. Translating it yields CASRQGASEKLFF.

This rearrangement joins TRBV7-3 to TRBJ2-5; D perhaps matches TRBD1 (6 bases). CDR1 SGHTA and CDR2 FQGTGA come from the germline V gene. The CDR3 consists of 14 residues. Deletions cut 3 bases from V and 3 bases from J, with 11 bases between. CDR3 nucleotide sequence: TGTGCCAGCAGCTTCTCGGGACAAGAAGAGACCCAGTACTTC. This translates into CASSFSGQEETQYF.

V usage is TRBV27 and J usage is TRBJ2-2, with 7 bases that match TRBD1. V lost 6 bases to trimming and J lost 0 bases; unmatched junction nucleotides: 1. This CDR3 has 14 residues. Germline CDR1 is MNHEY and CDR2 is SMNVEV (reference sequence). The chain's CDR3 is CASRGQSNTGELFF. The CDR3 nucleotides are TGTGCCAGCAGGGGACAGTCGAACACCGGGGAGCTGTTTTTT.

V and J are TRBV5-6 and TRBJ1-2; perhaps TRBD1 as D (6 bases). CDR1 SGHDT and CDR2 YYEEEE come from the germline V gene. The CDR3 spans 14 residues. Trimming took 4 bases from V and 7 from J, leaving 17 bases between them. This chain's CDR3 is CASSPGQPLVGYTF. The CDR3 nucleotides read TGTGCCAGCAGCCCTGGACAGCCACTAGTTGGCTACACCTTC.

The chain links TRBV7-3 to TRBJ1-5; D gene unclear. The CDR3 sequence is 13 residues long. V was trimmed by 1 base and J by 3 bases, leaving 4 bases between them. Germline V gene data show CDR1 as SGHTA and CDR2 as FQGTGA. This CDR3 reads CASSLRANQPQHF. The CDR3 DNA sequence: TGTGCCAGCAGCTTAAGGGCCAATCAGCCCCAGCATTTT.